What follows is one T cell receptor beta chain and its context. Its antigen is unknown. Original methodology: Junction-only immunoSEQ data arrived without quality scores, meaning filtering differed. Sequenced by immunoSEQ multiplex PCR; TCRdb stores in-frame clones only, minus some. For V, J and clone size, that table is used; D and trimming come from the DNA. The top ten hold roughly 1.1% of the sample, which has 1.4 million to 1.5 million clones, roughly 96% seen once. The data originate from a study of shared clonotypes between healthy human individuals. General study findings and limits: Researchers sampled blood only, noting tissue repertoires likely differ. Sequencing depth was a factor that was expected to affect clonotype sharing among donors. Memory subsets generally showed smaller estimated richness than naive subsets did.

Sequences were obtained from naive CD4+ T cells sorted from blood. Subset indicated: CD45RA+ positively selected. The TCR comes from a man under 40 in good health.

DNA of the CDR3: TGTGCCAGCAGTACCAGCTCCGAACTAGCGGGAGTCTACAATGAGCAGTTCTTC. As protein: CASSTSSELAGVYNEQFF. The chain employs TRBV27 and TRBJ2-1; TRBD2 matches at 11 bases. The CDR3 is 18 residues long. V shed 5 bases, J shed 3 bases, and the junction held 12 bases outside the gene matches. In germline, CDR1 is MNHEY, CDR2 SMNVEV (reference sequence).